One sample yielded the 30 T cell receptor beta chains listed below, sequenced in a study of blood T cells in healthy people across ages. PCR was performed a second time for 7 to 11 cycles using a sample-barcoded 5' primer and a J-beta primer mix. TCRdb reprocessed the 5' RACE reads via MiXCR and lists one record per CDR3 protein. The table shows fewer than 950,000 distinct CDR3 sequences, with about 37% occurring only once. The sample taken for sequencing was blood. The source of these receptors is a man younger than 35 in good health.

This clonotype was counted only a few times. V usage is TRBV20-1 and J usage is TRBJ1-3; TRBD1 matches at 8 bases. The CDR3 extends over 14 amino acids. Germline V lookup: CDR1 DFQATT, CDR2 SNEGSKA (reference sequence). Trimming at V came to 5 bases and at J to 0 bases, leaving 3 bases not matched to a gene. CDR3 loop: CSAGTGSSGNTIYF. The CDR3 DNA follows: TGCAGTGCTGGGACAGGTAGCTCTGGAAACACCATATATTTT.

In this sample, this clonotype turned up a few times. The V and J genes are TRBV4-2 and TRBJ2-1; unclear D gene. Germline V gene data show CDR1 as LGHNA and CDR2 as YNFKEQ. The CDR3 runs to 13 residues. Trimming pared 4 bases from V and 9 bases from J, leaving 13 bases between. The CDR3 is CASSPPPPSEQFF. The CDR3 DNA reads as TGTGCCAGCAGCCCACCTCCCCCGTCTGAGCAGTTCTTC.

The chain links TRBV18 to TRBJ2-4; the match to TRBD1 covers 8 bases. In germline, CDR1 is KGHSH, CDR2 LQKENI. This CDR3 has 15 residues. The V and J ends lost 3 bases and 1 base, in that order; junction bases with no gene match: 2. CDR3 in amino acids: CASSPRTGAKNIQYF. The CDR3 bases are TGTGCCAGCTCACCGCGGACAGGGGCCAAAAACATTCAGTACTTC.

This clonotype was counted a few times. The rearrangement joins TRBV2 to TRBJ1-4; TRBD1 matches at 7 bases. Unmatched junction bases numbered 7, after V lost 2 bases and J lost 7 bases. The CDR3 extends over 15 amino acids. Germline CDR1 reads SNHLY; CDR2 reads FYNNEI. The CDR3 bases are TGTGCCAGCAGTGAACTTAGACAGGGATCTGAAAAACTGTTTTTT. Translating it yields CASSELRQGSEKLFF.

The gene calls are TRBV4-3 and TRBJ2-7; TRBD1 matches 7 bases. The germline gives CDR1 LGHNA, CDR2 YSLEER. The CDR3 is 15 amino acids. Trimming took 0 bases from V and 4 from J; bases not matched to a gene: 6. The CDR3 spells CASSQDDRVWYEQYF. The CDR3 region has the DNA TGCGCCAGCAGCCAAGACGACAGGGTTTGGTACGAGCAGTACTTC.

The CDR3 sequence is CASSVTSGSSYNEQYF. In DNA, the CDR3 is TGTGCCAGCAGCGTCACGAGCGGGAGCTCCTACAATGAGCAGTACTTC. The J gene is TRBJ2-1, the V gene TRBV9; 8 bases line up with TRBD2. Near its end, the DNA agrees better with TRBJ2-7, so the J call may be wrong. CDR1 and CDR2 (germline): SGDLS, YYNGEE. The CDR3 runs 16 residues.

The V call is TRBV18, the J call TRBJ2-7; no clear D. The CDR3 sequence is 15 residues long. The germline V gene encodes CDR1 KGHSH and CDR2 LQKENI. V lost 6 bases and J lost 7, with 22 bases in between. The CDR3 DNA follows: TGTGCCAGCTCTCCCATCGAGGCTCGTGAGAATGAGCAGTACTTC. This gives the protein CASSPIEARENEQYF.

Many counts were recorded for this clonotype. The chain links TRBV7-2 to TRBJ2-1, with TRBD2 matching over 7 bases. CDR1 and CDR2 from the germline V gene are SGHTA and FQGNSA. J gave up 7 bases and V 2 bases, and 11 bases lay outside the gene matches. The CDR3 contains 16 residues. CDR3 nucleotide sequence: TGTGCCAGCAGCTTACAGGGATCCGGGGGGTTGAATGAGCAGTTCTTC. It codes for CASSLQGSGGLNEQFF.

Note on this clonotype: It is likely a read error, because the conserved phenylalanine at the end of the CDR3 is missing. The chain links TRBV29-1 to TRBJ2-2; TRBD1 matches 9 bases. V was clipped by 6 bases and J by 1 base; unmatched bases: 6. The CDR3 spans 15 residues. Per germline, CDR1 SQVTM and CDR2 ANQGSEA. The CDR3, as DNA: TGCAGCGTAAGGACAGGGGACGGGAACACCGGGGAGCTGTTTTCT. It encodes CSVRTGDGNTGELFS.

The chain links TRBV20-1 to TRBJ1-5; 8 nucleotides align to TRBD1. The trim removed 5 bases at V and 4 bases at J, leaving 7 bases unmatched. Germline V gives CDR1 DFQATT, CDR2 SNEGSKA (reference sequence). CDR3 size: 14 residues. CDR3 coding DNA: TGCAGTGCTTCACTCGGGACAGGAAATCAGCCCCAGCATTTT. The encoded protein is CSASLGTGNQPQHF.

J is TRBJ2-5 and V is TRBV2, with D uncertain. This CDR3 is built from 14 residues. Between the trimmed V and J ends, which lost 4 bases and 4 bases, there was a span of 13 bases. CDR1 is SNHLY, CDR2 FYNNEI, per germline. The CDR3 reads CASSVYSHRETQYF. CDR3 DNA sequence: TGTGCCAGCAGTGTATACAGCCACCGAGAGACCCAGTACTTC.

As concerns this clonotype: A much more abundant neighbour one base away suggests this may be a read error. The rearrangement links TRBV7-9 to TRBJ1-1; D gene ambiguous. V was cut by 1 base and J by 12 bases, with 15 bases left in between. The CDR3 extends over 13 amino acids. CDR1 and CDR2 from the germline V gene are SEHNR and FQNEAQ (reference sequence). The CDR3 DNA follows: TGTGCCAGCAGCTTAGGGGATGGACCGTTGCCTTTCTTT. Protein sequence: CASSLGDGPLPFF. The full variable domain, its missing parts supplied by reference TRBV7-9 and TRBJ1-1, is DTGVSQNPRHKITKRGQNVTFRCDPISEHNRLYWYRQTLGQGPEFLTYFQNEAQLEKSRLLSDRFSAERPKGSFSTLEIQRTEQGDSAMYLCASSLGDGPLPFFGQGTRLTVV.

This clonotype was counted between two and nine times. The chain links TRBV2 to TRBJ2-3; D unresolved. Deletions cut 7 bases from V and 1 base from J, with 12 bases between. CDR3 length: 14 amino acids. Germline values: CDR1 SNHLY, CDR2 FYNNEI. Written as DNA, the CDR3 is TGTGCCAGCAATACGGCGGACCGCACAGATACGCAGTATTTT. Protein: CASNTADRTDTQYF.

V usage is TRBV19 and J usage is TRBJ2-1; D is perhaps TRBD2 (7 bases). The DNA end is a closer match to TRBJ2-7, so the J assignment may be wrong. The CDR3 contains 14 residues. CDR1 is LNHDA and CDR2 is SQIVND in the germline V gene (reference sequence). This chain's CDR3 is CATKRGGPLNEQYF. CDR3 nucleotides: TGTGCCACCAAGAGGGGGGGGCCGTTGAATGAGCAGTACTTC.

This clonotype showed up many times. The chain combines TRBV28 with TRBJ2-7; D remains ambiguous. The V end lost 2 bases, the J end lost 2 bases, and 16 bases lay between the germline ends. Germline CDR1 MDHEN, CDR2 SYDVKM. The CDR3 covers 16 residues. CDR3 loop: CASSLATNNAAYEQYF. The CDR3 nucleotides read TGTGCCAGCAGTTTAGCCACAAATAACGCCGCCTACGAGCAGTACTTC.

A few counts support this clonotype. The V call is TRBV12-3 or TRBV12-4, the J call TRBJ1-1; TRBD1 agrees at 8 bases. J gave up 7 bases and V 5 bases, and 9 bases lay outside the gene matches. CDR3 length: 14 amino acids. CDR3 sequence reads: CASSPSNRGFEAFF. As DNA, the CDR3 is TGTGCCAGCAGTCCCTCGAACAGGGGGTTTGAAGCTTTCTTT.

This rearrangement joins TRBV3-1 to TRBJ1-4, with 10 bases aligning to TRBD1. This CDR3 has 15 residues. Trimming removed 8 bases from V and 8 bases from J; junction bases left unmatched: 11. The V gene's germline CDR1 is LGHDT and CDR2 YNNKEL (reference sequence). Here the CDR3 reads CASGDGDRGGEKLFF. The CDR3 nucleotides read TGTGCCAGCGGGGACGGGGACAGGGGAGGGGAAAAACTGTTTTTT.

This clonotype came up a few times. The V and J genes are TRBV13 and TRBJ2-7; possibly TRBD1 for D (6 bases). Germline CDR1 reads PRHDT; CDR2 reads FYEKMQ (reference sequence). CDR3 length equals 14 residues. The V gene lost 3 bases and the J gene lost 5 bases, with 14 bases spanning the gap. DNA for the CDR3: TGTGCCAGCAGCTTGCCCCAGGGGCGGAACGAGCAGTACTTC. It is translated as CASSLPQGRNEQYF.

This rearrangement joins TRBV7-6 to TRBJ1-2, with no clear D. V lost 4 bases and J 7 bases, leaving 16 bases between the germline ends. The CDR3 extends over 14 amino acids. Germline V gives CDR1 SGHVS, CDR2 FNYEAQ. CDR3 residues: CASSSLGELAGYTF. The CDR3 nucleotides read TGTGCCAGCAGCTCCCTTGGGGAACTGGCTGGCTACACCTTC. Supplemented by reference TRBV7-6 and TRBJ1-2, the full variable domain reads GAGVSQSPRYKVTKRGQDVALRCDPISGHVSLYWYRQALGQGPEFLTYFNYEAQQDKSGLPNDRFSAERPEGSISTLTIQRTEQRDSAMYRCASSSLGELAGYTFGSGTRLTVV.

This chain uses TRBV28 with TRBJ2-3; TRBD2 matches 14 bases. V lost 2 bases to trimming and J lost 2 bases; unmatched junction nucleotides: 15. Germline V gene lookup returns CDR1 MDHEN and CDR2 SYDVKM. The length of the CDR3 is 21 residues. This CDR3 is CASSLGPLTGLAGAYTDTQYF. The DNA of the CDR3 is TGTGCCAGCAGTTTAGGACCCTTAACGGGACTAGCGGGGGCCTACACAGATACGCAGTATTTT.

The chain joins TRBV14 to TRBJ2-1, with TRBD1 matching 8 bases. Judging by the DNA end, TRBJ2-7 fits better; the J call may be wrong. This CDR3 is 15 amino acids long. The germline CDR1 and CDR2 sequences are SGHDN and FVKESK. Here the CDR3 reads CASSQDYRGWNEQYF. The CDR3 region has the DNA TGTGCCAGCAGCCAAGATTACAGGGGGTGGAATGAGCAGTACTTC.

This clonotype was seen only a few times. A read error is possible here, since a much larger clone lies one base away. J is TRBJ1-2 and V is TRBV5-1; D gene uncertain. Germline assignment: CDR1 SGHRS and CDR2 YFSETQ. V lost 0 bases and J 4 bases, leaving 10 bases between the germline ends. CDR3 length equals 14 residues. DNA for the CDR3: TGCGCCAGCAGCTTGGGTCCCACAGCCTATGGCTACACCTTC. Amino acid sequence: CASSLGPTAYGYTF.

J is TRBJ2-5 and V is TRBV5-5; the D call may be TRBD1 or TRBD2 (6 bases each). V dropped 1 base and J dropped 2 bases, with 12 bases sitting between them. The CDR3 is 15 amino acids. The germline gives CDR1 SGHKS, CDR2 YYEKEE (reference sequence). CDR3 in DNA: TGTGCCAGCAGCTTGAGGGGAGGACAGCAAGAGACCCAGTACTTC. It specifies CASSLRGGQQETQYF.

Of note for this clonotype: A much larger clone lies a single base off, so this may be a read error. The V gene is TRBV12-3 or TRBV12-4, the J gene TRBJ2-7, with a tentative D call TRBD2 (6 bases). Trimming shortened V by 3 bases and J by 7 bases, and 10 bases separated the two germline ends. This CDR3 contains 12 residues. CDR3 DNA sequence: TGTGCCAGCAGTTTCCTCGCGGGGGAGCAGTACTTC. This codes for CASSFLAGEQYF.

This clonotype was seen only a few times. The chain is built from TRBV27 and TRBJ1-5; a possible D gene is TRBD1 (5 bases). CDR1 MNHEY and CDR2 SMNVEV come from the germline V gene (reference sequence). CDR3 length equals 14 residues. Trimming pared 5 bases from V and 4 bases from J, leaving 12 bases between. The DNA of the CDR3 is TGTGCCAGCAGTAGCGTGGGACGGAATCAGCCCCAGCATTTT. Translating it yields CASSSVGRNQPQHF.

V gene TRBV12-5 combines with J gene TRBJ1-1; D remains ambiguous. Germline V gene lookup returns CDR1 LGHNT and CDR2 FRNRAP. V gave up 5 bases and J gave up 6 bases, with 7 bases separating them. The CDR3 runs to 11 residues. The CDR3 is CASGLGPEAFF. DNA of the CDR3: TGTGCTAGTGGTCTCGGTCCTGAAGCTTTCTTT.

This clonotype was picked up a small number of times. The chain combines TRBV2 with TRBJ2-7, with D unclear. CDR3 size: 15 residues. Germline CDR1 is SNHLY and CDR2 is FYNNEI. The germline V and J ends were trimmed by 0 bases and 0 bases, with 9 bases remaining between them. CDR3 nucleotide sequence: TGTGCCAGCAGTGAAGCCCCCAGGCTCTCCTACGAGCAGTACTTC. It encodes CASSEAPRLSYEQYF.

J is TRBJ2-7 and V is TRBV20-1; no clear D gene. This CDR3 comprises 15 residues. V was cut by 0 bases and J by 2 bases, with 14 bases left in between. From germline, CDR1 is DFQATT and CDR2 SNEGSKA (reference sequence). The CDR3 nucleotides read TGCAGTGCTAGAGATCTACGGAGCCGCCCCTACGAGCAGTACTTC. Translated, it gives CSARDLRSRPYEQYF.

This clonotype was seen a few times. The rearrangement uses TRBV7-9 and TRBJ2-7; 10 nucleotides agree with TRBD2. The length of the CDR3 is 14 residues. With 5 bases clipped from V and 6 bases from J, the junction kept 7 bases outside the gene matches. CDR1 and CDR2 from the germline V gene are SEHNR and FQNEAQ (reference sequence). The CDR3: CASSPGTSVSEQYF. The CDR3 DNA is TGTGCCAGCAGCCCCGGGACTAGCGTTTCCGAGCAGTACTTC.

Points on this clonotype: This may be a read error: a much more frequent sequence differs by one nucleotide. The chain couples TRBV24-1 to TRBJ2-7; 9 bases match TRBD1. There are 14 residues in the CDR3. Germline V gives CDR1 KGHDR, CDR2 SFDVKD. Trimming removed 1 base from V and 7 bases from J; junction bases left unmatched: 4. The CDR3 coding sequence is TGTGCCACCAGTGATTTTGACAGGGGGGATGAGCAGTACTTC. Translating gives CATSDFDRGDEQYF.